This TCR beta chain was captured in a study of PD-L1 blockade in urothelial cancer. The overall study: Patients had received 0 to 3 prior chemotherapy regimens. Blood analyses occurred 3 weeks (second dose) and 6 weeks post treatment start. Median T cell yield from blood was approximately 150,000.

Germline CDR1 and CDR2: SGHAT and FQNNGV. CDR3 length: 14 amino acids. Trimming left V 2 bases short and J 6 bases short, with 13 bases between. Time point specified: pretreatment peripheral blood. Findings and caveats of the study: The study found that durable-benefit patients expanded tumor-associated blood clones more at 3 weeks.

Of note for this clone: Its antigen is not known.

The table came from immunoSEQ multiplex PCR; TCRdb's copy has only in-frame clones and leaves some out. The table lists about 130,000 clones, 65% to 85% of them singletons, with 2.5% to 3.5% in the top ten. The TCR sequence derives from a man aged 45-65 years with urothelial cancer. This rearrangement joins TRBV11-2 to TRBJ1-1, with D hard to call. The source was PBMCs, collected around atezolizumab (anti-PD-L1) treatment. The CDR3 sequence is CASSLQIGSSEAFF. The CDR3 DNA sequence: TGTGCCAGCAGCTTACAAATTGGGAGCTCTGAAGCTTTCTTT.